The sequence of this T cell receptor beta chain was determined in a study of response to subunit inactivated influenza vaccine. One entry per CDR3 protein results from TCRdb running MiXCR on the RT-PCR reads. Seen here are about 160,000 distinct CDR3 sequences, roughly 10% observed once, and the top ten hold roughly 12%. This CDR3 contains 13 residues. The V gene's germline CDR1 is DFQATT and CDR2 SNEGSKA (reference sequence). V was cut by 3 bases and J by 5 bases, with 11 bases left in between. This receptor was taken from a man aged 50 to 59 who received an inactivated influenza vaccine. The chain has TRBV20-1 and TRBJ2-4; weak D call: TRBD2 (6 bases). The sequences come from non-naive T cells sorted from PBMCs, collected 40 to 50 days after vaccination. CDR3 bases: TGCAGTGCTAGGGGGGGTGGGGAAAACATTCAGTACTTC. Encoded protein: CSARGGGENIQYF.